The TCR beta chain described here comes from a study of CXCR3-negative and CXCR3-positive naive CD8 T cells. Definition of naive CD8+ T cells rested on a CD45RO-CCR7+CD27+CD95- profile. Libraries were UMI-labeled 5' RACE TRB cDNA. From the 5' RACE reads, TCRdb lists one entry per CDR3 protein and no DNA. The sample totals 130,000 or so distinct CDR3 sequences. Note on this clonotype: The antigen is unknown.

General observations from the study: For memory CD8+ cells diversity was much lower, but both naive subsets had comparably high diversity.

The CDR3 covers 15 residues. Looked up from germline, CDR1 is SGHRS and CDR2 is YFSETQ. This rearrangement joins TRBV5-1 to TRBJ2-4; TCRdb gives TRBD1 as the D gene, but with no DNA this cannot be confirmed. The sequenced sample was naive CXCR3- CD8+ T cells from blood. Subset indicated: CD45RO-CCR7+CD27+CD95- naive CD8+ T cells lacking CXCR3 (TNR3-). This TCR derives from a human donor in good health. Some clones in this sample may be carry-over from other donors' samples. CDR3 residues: CASSFLGGAGGIQYF. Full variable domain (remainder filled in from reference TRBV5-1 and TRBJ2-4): KAGVTQTPRYLIKTRGQQVTLSCSPISGHRSVSWYQQTPGQGLQFLFEYFSETQRNKGNFPGRFSGRQFSNSRSEMNVSTLELGDSALYLCASSFLGGAGGIQYFGAGTRLSVL.